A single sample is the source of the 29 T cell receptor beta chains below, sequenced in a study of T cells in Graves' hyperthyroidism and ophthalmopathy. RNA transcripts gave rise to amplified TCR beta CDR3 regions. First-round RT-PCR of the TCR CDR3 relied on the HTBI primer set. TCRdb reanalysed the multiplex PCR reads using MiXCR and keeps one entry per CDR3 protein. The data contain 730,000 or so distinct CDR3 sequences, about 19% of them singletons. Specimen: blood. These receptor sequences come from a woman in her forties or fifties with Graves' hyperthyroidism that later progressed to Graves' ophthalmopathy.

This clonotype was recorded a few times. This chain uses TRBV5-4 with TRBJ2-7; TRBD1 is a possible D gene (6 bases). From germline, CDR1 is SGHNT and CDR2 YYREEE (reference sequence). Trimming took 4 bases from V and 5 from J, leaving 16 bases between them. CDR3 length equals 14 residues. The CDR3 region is CASSAETGFHEQYF. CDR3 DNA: TGTGCCAGCAGCGCTGAGACAGGTTTCCACGAGCAGTACTTC.

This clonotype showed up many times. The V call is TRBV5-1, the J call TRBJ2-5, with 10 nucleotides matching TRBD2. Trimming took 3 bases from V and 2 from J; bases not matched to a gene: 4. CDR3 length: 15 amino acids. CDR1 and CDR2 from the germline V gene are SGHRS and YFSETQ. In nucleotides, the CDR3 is TGCGCCAGCAGCTCGGGACTAGCGCCTCAAGAGACCCAGTACTTC. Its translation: CASSSGLAPQETQYF.

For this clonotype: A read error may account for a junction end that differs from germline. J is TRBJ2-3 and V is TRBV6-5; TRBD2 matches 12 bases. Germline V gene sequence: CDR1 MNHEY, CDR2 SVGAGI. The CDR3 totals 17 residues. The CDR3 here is CATSYALAGGYTDTQYF. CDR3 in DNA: TGTGCCACCAGTTACGCACTAGCGGGGGGATACACAGATACGCAGTATTTT.

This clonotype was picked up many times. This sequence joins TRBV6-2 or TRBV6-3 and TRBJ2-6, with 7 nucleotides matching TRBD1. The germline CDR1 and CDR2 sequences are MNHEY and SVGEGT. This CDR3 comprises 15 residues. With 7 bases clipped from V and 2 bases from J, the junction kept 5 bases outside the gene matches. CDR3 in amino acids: CASTRDRAGANVLTF. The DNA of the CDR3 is TGTGCCAGCACCCGAGACAGGGCTGGGGCCAACGTCCTGACTTTC.

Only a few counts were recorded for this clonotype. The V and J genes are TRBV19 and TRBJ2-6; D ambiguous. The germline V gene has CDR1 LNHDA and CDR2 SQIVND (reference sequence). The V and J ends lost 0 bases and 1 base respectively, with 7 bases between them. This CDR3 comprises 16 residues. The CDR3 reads CASSIDHDSGANVLTF. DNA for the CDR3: TGTGCCAGTAGTATAGATCATGATTCTGGGGCCAACGTCCTGACTTTC.

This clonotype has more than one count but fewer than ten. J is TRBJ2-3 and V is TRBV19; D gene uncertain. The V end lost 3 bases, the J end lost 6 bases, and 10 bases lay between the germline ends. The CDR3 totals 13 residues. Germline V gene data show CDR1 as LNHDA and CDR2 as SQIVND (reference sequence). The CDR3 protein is CASSMSSGDTQYF. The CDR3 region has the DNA TGTGCCAGTAGTATGAGCTCTGGTGATACGCAGTATTTT.

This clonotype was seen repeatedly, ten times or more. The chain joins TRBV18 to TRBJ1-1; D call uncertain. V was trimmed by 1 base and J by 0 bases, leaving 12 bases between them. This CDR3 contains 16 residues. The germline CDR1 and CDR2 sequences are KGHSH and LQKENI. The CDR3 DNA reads TGTGCCAGCTCACCACATCCGCCAGGATTGAACACTGAAGCTTTCTTT. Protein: CASSPHPPGLNTEAFF.

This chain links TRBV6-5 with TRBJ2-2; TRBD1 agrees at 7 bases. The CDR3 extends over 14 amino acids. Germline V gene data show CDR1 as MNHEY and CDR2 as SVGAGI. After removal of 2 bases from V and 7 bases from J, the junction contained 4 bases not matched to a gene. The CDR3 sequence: CASSYEGAIGELFF. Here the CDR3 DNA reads TGTGCCAGCAGTTACGAGGGGGCAATCGGGGAGCTGTTTTTT.

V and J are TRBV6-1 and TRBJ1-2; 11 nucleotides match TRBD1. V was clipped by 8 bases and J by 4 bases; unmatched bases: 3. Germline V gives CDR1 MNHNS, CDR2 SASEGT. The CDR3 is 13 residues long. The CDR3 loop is CASVGQGGYGYTF. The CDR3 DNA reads TGTGCCAGCGTGGGACAGGGGGGCTATGGCTACACCTTC.

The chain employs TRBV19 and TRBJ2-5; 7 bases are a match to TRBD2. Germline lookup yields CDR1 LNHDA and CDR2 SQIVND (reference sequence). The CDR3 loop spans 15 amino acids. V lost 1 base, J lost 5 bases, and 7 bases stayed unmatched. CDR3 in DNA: TGTGCCAGTAGTATAGCAGCTAGCGGCCTGGAGACCCAGTACTTC. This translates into CASSIAASGLETQYF.

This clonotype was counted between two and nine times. The DNA of the CDR3 is TGTGCCAGCAGTTACTCTGCAGGTGCTGAAGCTTTCTTT. This gives the protein CASSYSAGAEAFF. This chain connects TRBV6-5 to TRBJ1-1; D remains unclear. Germline V lookup: CDR1 MNHEY, CDR2 SVGAGI. Trimming removed 0 bases from V and 6 bases from J, with 8 bases in between. The CDR3 contains 13 residues.

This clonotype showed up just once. CDR3 sequence reads: CAISDGRTNTGELFF. DNA of the CDR3: TGTGCCATCAGTGACGGGAGGACGAACACCGGGGAGCTGTTTTTT. The rearrangement uses TRBV10-3 and TRBJ2-2; 7 bases are a match to TRBD2. Looked up from germline, CDR1 is ENHRY and CDR2 is SYGVKD. J lost 0 bases, V lost 3 bases, and 1 base had no gene match. The CDR3 totals 15 residues.

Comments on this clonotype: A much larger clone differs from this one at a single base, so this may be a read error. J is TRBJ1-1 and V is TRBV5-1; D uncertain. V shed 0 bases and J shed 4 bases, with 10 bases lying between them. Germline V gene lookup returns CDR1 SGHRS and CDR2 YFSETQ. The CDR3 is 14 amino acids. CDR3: CASSLGREITEAFF. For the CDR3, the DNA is TGCGCCAGCAGCTTGGGACGGGAAATCACTGAAGCTTTCTTT.

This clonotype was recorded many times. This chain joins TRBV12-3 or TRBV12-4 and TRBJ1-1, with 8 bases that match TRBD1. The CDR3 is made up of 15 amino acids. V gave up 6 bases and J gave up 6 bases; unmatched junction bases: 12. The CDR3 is CASSLHSGQGSEAFF. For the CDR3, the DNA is TGTGCCAGCAGCCTCCACTCAGGACAGGGCTCTGAAGCTTTCTTT.

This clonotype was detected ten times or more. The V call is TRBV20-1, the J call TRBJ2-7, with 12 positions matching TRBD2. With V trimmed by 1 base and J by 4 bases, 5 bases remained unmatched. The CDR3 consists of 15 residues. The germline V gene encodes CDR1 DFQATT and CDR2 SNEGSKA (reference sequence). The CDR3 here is CSARGGLAGGYEQYF. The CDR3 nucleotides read TGCAGTGCTAGAGGCGGGCTAGCGGGGGGGTACGAGCAGTACTTC.

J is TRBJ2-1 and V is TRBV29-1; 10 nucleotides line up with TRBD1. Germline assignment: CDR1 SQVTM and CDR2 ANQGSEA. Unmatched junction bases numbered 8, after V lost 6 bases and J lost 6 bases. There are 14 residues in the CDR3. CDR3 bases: TGCAGCGTCCGGCGGGACAGGGGCCCCAATGAGCAGTTCTTC. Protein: CSVRRDRGPNEQFF.

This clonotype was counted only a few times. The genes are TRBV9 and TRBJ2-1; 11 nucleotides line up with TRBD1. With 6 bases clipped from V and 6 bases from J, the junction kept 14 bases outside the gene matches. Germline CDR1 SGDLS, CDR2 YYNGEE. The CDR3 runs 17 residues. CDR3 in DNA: TGTGCCAGCAACCCCTACGGAGGGACAGGGGGAAGCAATGAGCAGTTCTTC. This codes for CASNPYGGTGGSNEQFF.

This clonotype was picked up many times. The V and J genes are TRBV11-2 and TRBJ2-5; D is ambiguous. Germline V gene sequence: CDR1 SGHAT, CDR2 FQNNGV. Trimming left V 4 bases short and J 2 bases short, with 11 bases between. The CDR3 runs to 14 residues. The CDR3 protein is CASSSQIVQETQYF. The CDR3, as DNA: TGTGCCAGCAGCTCCCAAATAGTTCAAGAGACCCAGTACTTC.

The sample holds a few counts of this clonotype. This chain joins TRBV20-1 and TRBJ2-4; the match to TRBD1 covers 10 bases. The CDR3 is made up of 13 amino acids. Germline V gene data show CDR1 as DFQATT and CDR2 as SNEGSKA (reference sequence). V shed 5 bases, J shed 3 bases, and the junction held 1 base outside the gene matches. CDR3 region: CSARTGGKNIQYF. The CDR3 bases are TGCAGTGCTCGGACAGGGGGCAAAAACATTCAGTACTTC.

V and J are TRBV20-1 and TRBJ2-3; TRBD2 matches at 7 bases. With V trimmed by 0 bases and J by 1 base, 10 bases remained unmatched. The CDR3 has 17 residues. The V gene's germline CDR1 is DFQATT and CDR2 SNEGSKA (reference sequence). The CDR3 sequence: CSARDRRTSEGTDTQYF. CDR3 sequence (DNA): TGCAGTGCTAGAGATCGAAGAACTAGCGAAGGCACAGATACGCAGTATTTT.

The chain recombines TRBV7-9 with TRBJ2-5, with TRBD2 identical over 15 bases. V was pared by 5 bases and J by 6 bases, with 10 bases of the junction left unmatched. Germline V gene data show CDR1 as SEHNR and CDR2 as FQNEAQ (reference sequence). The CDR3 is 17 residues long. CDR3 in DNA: TGTGCCAGCAGCCGGACTAGCGGGGGGGCCGAGGAAAAGACCCAGTACTTC. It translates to CASSRTSGGAEEKTQYF.

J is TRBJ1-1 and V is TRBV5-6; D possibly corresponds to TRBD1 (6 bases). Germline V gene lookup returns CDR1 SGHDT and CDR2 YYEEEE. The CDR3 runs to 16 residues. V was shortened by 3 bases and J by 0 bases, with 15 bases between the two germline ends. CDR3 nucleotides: TGTGCCAGCAGCTCCCTTACCGGGACAATGAACACTGAAGCTTTCTTT. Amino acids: CASSSLTGTMNTEAFF. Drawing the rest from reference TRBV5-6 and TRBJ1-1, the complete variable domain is DAGVTQSPTHLIKTRGQQVTLRCSPKSGHDTVSWYQQALGQGPQFIFQYYEEEERQRGNFPDRFSGHQFPNYSSELNVNALLLGDSALYLCASSSLTGTMNTEAFFGQGTRLTVV.

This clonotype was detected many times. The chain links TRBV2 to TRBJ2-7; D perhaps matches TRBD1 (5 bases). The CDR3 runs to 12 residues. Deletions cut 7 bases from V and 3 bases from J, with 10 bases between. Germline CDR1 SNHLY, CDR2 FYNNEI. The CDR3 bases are TGTGCCAGCAAGTCAGGGCTCTACGAGCAGTACTTC. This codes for CASKSGLYEQYF.

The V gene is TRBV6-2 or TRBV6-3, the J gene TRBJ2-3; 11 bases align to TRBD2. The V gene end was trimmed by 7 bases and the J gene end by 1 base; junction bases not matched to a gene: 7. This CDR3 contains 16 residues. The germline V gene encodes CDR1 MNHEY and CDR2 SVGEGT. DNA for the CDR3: TGTGCCAGCACCAACGTAGCGGGAGGGCGCACAGATACGCAGTATTTT. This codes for CASTNVAGGRTDTQYF.

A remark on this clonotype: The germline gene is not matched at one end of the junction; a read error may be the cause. CDR3 in DNA: TGTGCCACCAGCTTATTTAACAAACCTGCGGATACGCAGTATTTT. It translates to CATSLFNKPADTQYF. This chain uses TRBV7-9 with TRBJ2-3, with D unresolved. Germline V gene sequence: CDR1 SEHNR, CDR2 FQNEAQ (reference sequence). CDR3 size: 15 residues.

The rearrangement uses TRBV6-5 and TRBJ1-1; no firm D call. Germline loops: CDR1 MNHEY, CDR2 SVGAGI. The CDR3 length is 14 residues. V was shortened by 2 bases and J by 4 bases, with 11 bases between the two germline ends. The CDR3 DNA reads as TGTGCCAGCAGTTACCTGGACGTTGCCACTGAAGCTTTCTTT. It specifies CASSYLDVATEAFF.

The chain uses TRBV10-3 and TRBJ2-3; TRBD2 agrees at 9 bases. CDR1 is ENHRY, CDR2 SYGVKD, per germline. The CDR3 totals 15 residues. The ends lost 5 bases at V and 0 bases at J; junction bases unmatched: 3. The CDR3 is CAISLAGASTDTQYF. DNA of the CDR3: TGTGCCATCAGTTTAGCGGGGGCTAGCACAGATACGCAGTATTTT.

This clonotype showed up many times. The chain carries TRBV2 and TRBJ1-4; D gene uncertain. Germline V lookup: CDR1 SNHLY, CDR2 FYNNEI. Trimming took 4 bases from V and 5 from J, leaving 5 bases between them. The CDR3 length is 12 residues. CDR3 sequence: CASSGLNEKLFF. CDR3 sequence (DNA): TGTGCCAGCAGTGGCCTGAATGAAAAACTGTTTTTT.

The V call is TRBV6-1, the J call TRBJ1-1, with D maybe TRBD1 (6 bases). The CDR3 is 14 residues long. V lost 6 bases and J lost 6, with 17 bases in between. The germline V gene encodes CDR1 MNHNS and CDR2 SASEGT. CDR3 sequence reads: CASRRNGEGAEAFF. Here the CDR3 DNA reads TGTGCCAGCAGAAGGAATGGGGAGGGGGCTGAAGCTTTCTTT.